These 8 T cell receptor beta chains came from one sample sequenced in a study of radiation and T cells in renal cell carcinoma. Stated time point: baseline pretreatment blood. Documented treatment: 15 Gy SBRT to primary tumor, nephrectomy 4 weeks later. Assay used: immunoSEQ multiplex PCR; TCRdb lists only in-frame clones, some missing. The repertoire consists of about 150,000 clones, with roughly nine tenths occurring once and the leading ten covering around 4%. The starting material was blood, obtained from a patient whose treatment included radiotherapy and nephrectomy. These receptor sequences come from a woman in her seventies with renal cell carcinoma.

The chain links TRBV5-4 to TRBJ2-3; TRBD2 agrees at 9 bases. Germline V gene sequence: CDR1 SGHNT, CDR2 YYREEE (reference sequence). This CDR3 is 16 amino acids long. V lost 4 bases and J lost 6; bases outside the gene matches: 12. The CDR3 DNA reads TGTGCCAGCAGCCCGCCCGCGGGGCGGGGGGGCGATACGCAGTATTTT. Protein product: CASSPPAGRGGDTQYF. Supplemented by reference TRBV5-4 and TRBJ2-3, the full variable domain reads ETGVTQSPTHLIKTRGQQVTLRCSSQSGHNTVSWYQQALGQGPQFIFQYYREEENGRGNFPPRFSGLQFPNYSSELNVNALELDDSALYLCASSPPAGRGGDTQYFGPGTRLTVL.

The chain uses TRBV7-2 and TRBJ1-2; D ambiguous. The CDR3 has 15 amino acids. Germline CDR1 SGHTA, CDR2 FQGNSA. Trimming shortened V by 2 bases and J by 4 bases, and 14 bases separated the two germline ends. This CDR3 reads CASSLYPGKGYGYTF. The CDR3 DNA reads TGTGCCAGCAGCTTATACCCAGGAAAGGGCTATGGCTACACCTTC.

Turning to this clone: Sequence at one end of the junction differs from germline and may be a read error. V is TRBV7-7 and J is TRBJ2-5, with 8 bases lining up with TRBD1. Germline V gene lookup returns CDR1 SSHAT and CDR2 FNYEAQ (reference sequence). The CDR3 spans 14 residues. The CDR3, as DNA: TGTGCTAGCAGCTTTACGGACAGGGAAGAGACCCAGTACTTC. This gives the protein CASSFTDREETQYF.

The chain joins TRBV15 to TRBJ1-1, with D possibly matching TRBD1 (6 bases). The V gene lost 0 bases and the J gene lost 6 bases, with 8 bases spanning the gap. In germline, CDR1 is LNHNV, CDR2 YYDKDF (reference sequence). The CDR3 runs to 13 residues. The CDR3 coding sequence is TGTGCCACCAGCAGAGATGCAGGGGCTGAAGCTTTCTTT. Amino acid sequence: CATSRDAGAEAFF.

The rearrangement uses TRBV19 and TRBJ2-7, with 7 bases lining up with TRBD2. The germline gives CDR1 LNHDA, CDR2 SQIVND (reference sequence). V trimming: 2 bases; J trimming: 1 base; junction bases outside the gene matches: 5. CDR3 length equals 15 residues. The CDR3 bases are TGTGCCAGTAGTATATCGAGCGGGGATTCCTACGAGCAGTACTTC. Protein product: CASSISSGDSYEQYF.

V is TRBV5-1 and J is TRBJ2-3; the D call may be TRBD1 or TRBD2 (5 bases each). V lost 3 bases and J lost 0, with 11 bases in between. There are 15 residues in the CDR3. Per germline, CDR1 SGHRS and CDR2 YFSETQ. CDR3 region: CASSSGPSSTDTQYF. The CDR3 coding sequence is TGCGCCAGCAGCTCGGGACCCAGCAGCACAGATACGCAGTATTTT.

This clone was counted a single time. The rearrangement links TRBV5-4 to TRBJ2-2, with D tentatively TRBD1 (6 bases). Trimming shortened V by 2 bases and J by 5 bases, and 13 bases separated the two germline ends. Per the germline V gene, CDR1 is SGHNT and CDR2 is YYREEE (reference sequence). The CDR3 runs 15 residues. The chain's CDR3 is CASSFQGLVTGELFF. The CDR3 DNA sequence: TGTGCCAGCAGCTTTCAGGGGCTGGTAACCGGGGAGCTGTTTTTT.

The chain couples TRBV5-1 to TRBJ2-5; 7 bases match TRBD1. This CDR3 region has 13 residues. Germline V lookup: CDR1 SGHRS, CDR2 YFSETQ. V shed 6 bases, J shed 1 base, and the junction held 3 bases outside the gene matches. CDR3 sequence reads: CASMTGFQETQYF. CDR3 coding DNA: TGCGCCAGCATGACAGGGTTCCAAGAGACCCAGTACTTC.